These 24 T cell receptor beta chains share one sample of origin, sequenced in a study of OX40 agonist ivuxolimab in advanced cancers. Generated by immunoSEQ multiplex PCR, the TCRdb table keeps only in-frame clones and is missing some. The profile shows about 130,000 clones, approximately 90% of them singletons. The sequencing used CD4+ or CD8+ T cells sorted from blood, collected in a trial of the OX40 agonist ivuxolimab. The receptors here all came from an adult with an advanced solid tumor such as melanoma, head and neck, liver or kidney cancer.

This chain uses TRBV7-9 with TRBJ2-7; D may be TRBD2 (6 bases). Trimming removed 4 bases at V and 0 bases at J, with 16 bases between. The germline V gene encodes CDR1 SEHNR and CDR2 FQNEAQ (reference sequence). The length of the CDR3 is 16 residues. The CDR3 sequence is CASSSMGTLFSYEQYF. The CDR3, as DNA: TGTGCCAGCAGCTCCATGGGGACTCTTTTCTCCTACGAGCAGTACTTC. The variable domain in full, completed from reference TRBV7-9 and TRBJ2-7, reads DTGVSQNPRHKITKRGQNVTFRCDPISEHNRLYWYRQTLGQGPEFLTYFQNEAQLEKSRLLSDRFSAERPKGSFSTLEIQRTEQGDSAMYLCASSSMGTLFSYEQYFGPGTRLTVT.

The rearrangement joins TRBV9 to TRBJ2-1; TRBD2 matches at 7 bases. The CDR3 sequence is 15 residues long. The ends lost 4 bases at V and 6 bases at J; junction bases unmatched: 10. Germline lookup yields CDR1 SGDLS and CDR2 YYNGEE. The CDR3: CASSLDASGFNEQFF. The CDR3 nucleotides are TGTGCCAGCAGCCTCGATGCTAGCGGCTTCAATGAGCAGTTCTTC.

This clone appeared a single time. The V gene is TRBV5-4, the J gene TRBJ1-1; D is possibly TRBD1 (5 bases). CDR1 is SGHNT and CDR2 is YYREEE in the germline V gene (reference sequence). The CDR3 consists of 14 residues. V was shortened by 4 bases and J by 11 bases, with 21 bases between the two germline ends. CDR3 region: CASSPRSTERGAFF. CDR3 DNA: TGTGCCAGCAGCCCCCGCAGCACTGAAAGGGGCGCTTTCTTT.

This chain links TRBV18 with TRBJ2-1; TRBD1 or TRBD2 may be the D gene (5 bases each). The CDR3 totals 15 residues. With 3 bases removed from V and 2 bases from J, the gap between germline ends came to 11 bases. CDR1 and CDR2 from the germline V gene are KGHSH and LQKENI. The CDR3 region is CASSPGTVTYNEQFF. The CDR3 bases are TGTGCCAGCTCACCCGGGACGGTAACCTACAATGAGCAGTTCTTC.

The chain uses TRBV5-4 and TRBJ1-1, with D possibly matching TRBD1 (6 bases). With 2 bases removed from V and 3 bases from J, the gap between germline ends came to 8 bases. Germline V CDR1 and CDR2: SGHNT, YYREEE (reference sequence). The length of the CDR3 is 13 residues. CDR3: CASSFSGDTEAFF. The DNA of the CDR3 is TGTGCCAGCAGCTTTTCAGGGGACACTGAAGCTTTCTTT.

The rearrangement joins TRBV4-3 to TRBJ2-7; D call uncertain. The V and J ends lost 1 base and 5 bases respectively, with 18 bases between them. The CDR3 runs 16 residues. In germline, CDR1 is LGHNA, CDR2 YSLEER. This CDR3 is CASSQVGESGAHEQYF. In nucleotides, the CDR3 is TGCGCCAGCAGCCAAGTGGGCGAGTCGGGTGCCCACGAGCAGTACTTC.

The rearrangement links TRBV7-2 to TRBJ2-5; possibly TRBD2 for D (5 bases). This CDR3 spans 14 amino acids. Trimming took off 3 bases at V and 3 bases at J, with 11 bases between the two ends. CDR1 is SGHTA and CDR2 is FQGNSA in the germline V gene. The CDR3 coding sequence is TGTGCCAGCAGCTTTTCAGCGCGGGAAGAGACCCAGTACTTC. Encoded protein: CASSFSAREETQYF.

Here the CDR3 reads CASSLQGGRLNTEAFF. CDR3 nucleotide sequence: TGTGCCAGTAGTCTCCAAGGGGGTAGGCTGAACACTGAAGCTTTCTTT. The chain is built from TRBV19 and TRBJ1-1, with a possible D match to TRBD1 (6 bases). Germline V lookup: CDR1 LNHDA, CDR2 SQIVND (reference sequence). Trimming removed 5 bases from V and 0 bases from J, with 16 bases in between. This CDR3 is built from 16 residues. Variable domain in full (rest from reference TRBV19 and TRBJ1-1): DGGITQSPKYLFRKEGQNVTLSCEQNLNHDAMYWYRQDPGQGLRLIYYSQIVNDFQKGDIAEGYSVSREKKESFPLTVTSAQKNPTAFYLCASSLQGGRLNTEAFFGQGTRLTVV.

This clone was counted a few times. The chain joins TRBV19 to TRBJ1-1, with D maybe TRBD1 (5 bases). The CDR3 consists of 13 residues. V was clipped by 4 bases and J by 6 bases, with 12 bases between them. Germline V gene lookup returns CDR1 LNHDA and CDR2 SQIVND (reference sequence). The CDR3, as DNA: TGTGCCAGTAGTACATCAGGGACCGCTGAAGCTTTCTTT. Protein product: CASSTSGTAEAFF.

This clone was recorded once. The gene calls are TRBV6-5 and TRBJ2-5; D tentatively reads TRBD1 or TRBD2 (5 bases each). The CDR3 contains 14 residues. Trimming removed 4 bases from V and 1 base from J, with 10 bases in between. Germline CDR1 MNHEY, CDR2 SVGAGI. The CDR3 DNA follows: TGTGCCAGCAGTTCTAACGGGGCCCAAGAGACCCAGTACTTC. Its translation: CASSSNGAQETQYF.

The rearrangement links TRBV19 to TRBJ2-1; 7 nucleotides match TRBD1. Germline loops: CDR1 LNHDA, CDR2 SQIVND (reference sequence). There are 14 residues in the CDR3. Trimming took 4 bases from V and 6 from J; bases not matched to a gene: 6. The CDR3 DNA follows: TGTGCCAGTAGTACCCGACAGGGTACCAATGAGCAGTTCTTC. Its translation is CASSTRQGTNEQFF. Using reference TRBV19 and TRBJ2-1 for the parts outside the CDR3, the full variable domain is DGGITQSPKYLFRKEGQNVTLSCEQNLNHDAMYWYRQDPGQGLRLIYYSQIVNDFQKGDIAEGYSVSREKKESFPLTVTSAQKNPTAFYLCASSTRQGTNEQFFGPGTRLTVL.

The chain links TRBV7-9 to TRBJ2-3, with a weak D call TRBD2 (5 bases). This CDR3 is built from 13 residues. V was clipped by 7 bases and J by 6 bases, with 14 bases between them. The V gene's germline CDR1 is SEHNR and CDR2 FQNEAQ (reference sequence). The CDR3 protein is CASNGKLRDTQYF. CDR3 in DNA: TGTGCCAGCAACGGGAAGCTCAGGGATACGCAGTATTTT. The whole variable domain, remainder taken from reference TRBV7-9 and TRBJ2-3, is DTGVSQNPRHKITKRGQNVTFRCDPISEHNRLYWYRQTLGQGPEFLTYFQNEAQLEKSRLLSDRFSAERPKGSFSTLEIQRTEQGDSAMYLCASNGKLRDTQYFGPGTRLTVL.

The chain uses TRBV7-9 and TRBJ1-1, with D maybe TRBD1 (6 bases). The V end lost 2 bases, the J end lost 1 base, and 23 bases lay between the germline ends. Germline V gives CDR1 SEHNR, CDR2 FQNEAQ (reference sequence). The CDR3 is made up of 19 amino acids. The DNA for the CDR3 is TGTGCCAGCAGCTTAAATGGACCCGGGGGGGGCGATAGGAACACTGAAGCTTTCTTT. Protein product: CASSLNGPGGGDRNTEAFF.

The rearrangement joins TRBV9 to TRBJ2-3, with D maybe TRBD2 (6 bases). Germline V lookup: CDR1 SGDLS, CDR2 YYNGEE. Trimming pared 1 base from V and 3 bases from J, leaving 15 bases between. The CDR3 covers 16 residues. As DNA, the CDR3 is TGTGCCAGCAGCGTAAAAGGAGGGGATTGGACAGATACGCAGTATTTT. Translated, it gives CASSVKGGDWTDTQYF.

The V and J genes are TRBV2 and TRBJ1-2, with 10 bases lining up with TRBD1. This CDR3 has 14 residues. Germline trimming cut 6 bases from V and 5 bases from J; bases unmatched to any gene: 6. Germline loops: CDR1 SNHLY, CDR2 FYNNEI. CDR3 residues: CASSGQGGLYGYTF. In DNA form, the CDR3 reads TGTGCCAGCAGCGGACAGGGGGGTTTGTATGGCTACACCTTC.

V is TRBV10-2 and J is TRBJ1-1; 7 bases align to TRBD1. CDR3 length equals 14 residues. Germline CDR1 reads WSHSY; CDR2 reads SAAADI. J gave up 4 bases and V 8 bases, and 10 bases lay outside the gene matches. Here the CDR3 reads CASSLSRQGTEAFF. CDR3 DNA: TGCGCCAGCTCCCTATCCCGACAGGGCACTGAAGCTTTCTTT.

V usage is TRBV28 and J usage is TRBJ2-3; TRBD2 aligns across 15 bases. V shed 3 bases, J shed 1 base, and the junction held 8 bases outside the gene matches. Germline CDR1 MDHEN, CDR2 SYDVKM. This CDR3 is built from 19 residues. CDR3 sequence (DNA): TGTGCCAGCAGTTTGGGACTAGCGGGAGGACCCCTTGGCACAGATACGCAGTATTTT. Translation: CASSLGLAGGPLGTDTQYF.

In this sample, this clone turned up once. Written as DNA, the CDR3 is TGTGCCAGCAGTTTCCGACAGGGGAAGGAGGGTGGCTACACCTTC. As protein: CASSFRQGKEGGYTF. The chain recombines TRBV27 with TRBJ1-2; 8 positions agree with TRBD1. Germline lookup yields CDR1 MNHEY and CDR2 SMNVEV (reference sequence). The CDR3 totals 15 residues. Trimming took 3 bases from V and 7 from J; bases not matched to a gene: 10.

Written as DNA, the CDR3 is TGTGCCAGCAGTTTATTCCAGGGGCCCAATTCACCCCTCCACTTT. It encodes CASSLFQGPNSPLHF. The chain employs TRBV28 and TRBJ1-6; a weak D match, TRBD1 (6 bases). Looked up from germline, CDR1 is MDHEN and CDR2 is SYDVKM. CDR3 length equals 15 residues. Between the trimmed V and J ends, which lost 1 base and 7 bases, there was a span of 11 bases.

The rearrangement links TRBV6-5 to TRBJ2-7; TRBD1 matches at 7 bases. The trim removed 6 bases at V and 2 bases at J, leaving 10 bases unmatched. Germline-derived CDR1 and CDR2 are MNHEY and SVGAGI. CDR3 length: 15 amino acids. The DNA for the CDR3 is TGTGCCAGCAGCACGACAGGGCTGCCCGCCTACGAGCAGTACTTC. This sequence encodes CASSTTGLPAYEQYF.

The chain joins TRBV6-5 to TRBJ1-5; TRBD1 is a possible D gene (6 bases). Germline V lookup: CDR1 MNHEY, CDR2 SVGAGI. V lost 6 bases to trimming and J lost 1 base, with 10 bases between them. The CDR3 loop spans 14 amino acids. The CDR3, as DNA: TGTGCCAGCAGCTCCGGACAGAGCAATCAGCCCCAGCATTTT. It specifies CASSSGQSNQPQHF.

The chain links TRBV29-1 to TRBJ2-1; D ambiguous. The length of the CDR3 is 11 residues. Trimming left V 4 bases short and J 8 bases short, with 9 bases between. From germline, CDR1 is SQVTM and CDR2 ANQGSEA. The chain's CDR3 is CSVGNRDEQFF. CDR3 DNA sequence: TGCAGCGTTGGGAACAGAGATGAGCAGTTCTTC.

V and J are TRBV6-1 and TRBJ2-7, with TRBD1 identical over 11 bases. J gave up 5 bases and V 6 bases, and 6 bases lay outside the gene matches. CDR3 length: 14 amino acids. Germline-derived CDR1 and CDR2 are MNHNS and SASEGT. The CDR3 DNA is TGTGCCAGCAGGGACAGGGGGCTAAGGAACGAGCAGTACTTC. As protein: CASRDRGLRNEQYF.

This clone was picked up one time. The chain employs TRBV9 and TRBJ2-5; 11 bases match TRBD1. Germline CDR1 SGDLS, CDR2 YYNGEE. The CDR3 is made up of 16 amino acids. After removal of 0 bases from V and 5 bases from J, the junction contained 6 bases not matched to a gene. The chain's CDR3 is CASSVGPDRGRETQYF. CDR3 bases: TGTGCCAGCAGCGTAGGCCCGGACAGGGGGCGGGAGACCCAGTACTTC. Full variable domain (missing parts from reference TRBV9 and TRBJ2-5): DSGVTQTPKHLITATGQRVTLRCSPRSGDLSVYWYQQSLDQGLQFLIQYYNGEERAKGNILERFSAQQFPDLHSELNLSSLELGDSALYFCASSVGPDRGRETQYFGPGTRLLVL.